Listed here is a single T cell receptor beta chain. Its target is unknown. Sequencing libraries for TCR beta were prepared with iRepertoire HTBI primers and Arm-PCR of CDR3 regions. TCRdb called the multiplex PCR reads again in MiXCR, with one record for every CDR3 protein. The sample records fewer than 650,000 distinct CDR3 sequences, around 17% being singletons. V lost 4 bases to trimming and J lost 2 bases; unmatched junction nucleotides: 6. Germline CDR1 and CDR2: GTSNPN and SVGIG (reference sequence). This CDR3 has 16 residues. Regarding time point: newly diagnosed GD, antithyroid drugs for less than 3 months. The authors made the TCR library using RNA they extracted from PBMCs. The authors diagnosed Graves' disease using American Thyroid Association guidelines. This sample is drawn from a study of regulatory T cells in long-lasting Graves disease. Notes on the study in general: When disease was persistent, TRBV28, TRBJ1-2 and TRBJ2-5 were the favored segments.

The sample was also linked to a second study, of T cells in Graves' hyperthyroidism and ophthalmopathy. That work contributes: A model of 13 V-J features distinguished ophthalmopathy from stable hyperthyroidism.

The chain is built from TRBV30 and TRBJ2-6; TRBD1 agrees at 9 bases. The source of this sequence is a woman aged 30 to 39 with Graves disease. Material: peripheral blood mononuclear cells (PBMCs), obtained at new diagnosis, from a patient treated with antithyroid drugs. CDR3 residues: CAWKGQGGTGANVLTF. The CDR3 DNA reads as TGTGCCTGGAAGGGACAGGGAGGTACTGGGGCCAACGTCCTGACTTTC. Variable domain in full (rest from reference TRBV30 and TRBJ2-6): SQTIHQWPATLVQPVGSPLSLECTVEGTSNPNLYWYRQAAGRGLQLLFYSVGIGQISSEVPQNLSASRPQDRQFILSSKKLLLSDSGFYLCAWKGQGGTGANVLTFGAGSRLTVL.